This T cell receptor (beta chain) emerged from a study of T cells in Graves' hyperthyroidism and ophthalmopathy (dated by TCRdb to about 2019). With respect to the entire study: Peripheral blood samples were taken at initial diagnosis, before any treatment was given. To identify distinguishing TCR V-J signatures, a discovery cohort of about a hundred patients was used, comprising some 43 with Graves' ophthalmopathy and 57 with stable Graves' hyperthyroidism. Prospective prediction of ophthalmopathy was tested in an independent validation cohort consisting of some 18 hyperthyroidism patients and some 17 patients who later progressed to ophthalmopathy. For training and testing, the roughly 93 patients in the discovery cohort were randomly divided in a 7:3 ratio. In several Graves' hyperthyroidism patients, the study also compared T-cell repertoires from thyroid tissue with T-cell repertoires from blood. Following sampling, methimazole starting at 30 mg daily was given to hyperthyroidism patients, and high-dose intravenous methylprednisolone was given to ophthalmopathy patients. The paper describes TCR Vbeta CDR3 sequencing of about 140 peripheral blood samples, made up of 43 ophthalmopathy patients, roughly 75 hyperthyroidism patients and roughly 17 progressor patients. Overall study outcomes, separate from this receptor: In cross-validation, a model built on a 13 V-J signature told ophthalmopathy apart from stable hyperthyroidism with over 85% sensitivity and 81% to 82% specificity, and in testing the same model reached 80%/75%. During validation, the model predicted progression to ophthalmopathy a median of roughly 7.1 months ahead of onset, with around 65% sensitivity and about 72% specificity. Most expanded thyroid clonotypes (frequency above 0.001) were also found in blood, which suggests that blood repertoires may mirror thyroid immune responses. Sample size was not statistically predetermined, and investigators were not blinded to group allocation.

This clonotype was found many times. The antigen it recognizes is unknown. Per-nucleotide qualities are absent, and no much larger clonotype sits a single base away. In the ophthalmopathy patients, disease was moderately to severely active, with a Clinical Activity Score of 3 or more, a NOSPECS grade of 4 or more, and a duration of less than 3 months. Exclusion was applied to patients with uncontrolled infections, other autoimmune diseases, pregnancy or lactation. Diagnoses relied on clinical symptoms, serum thyroxine and TRAb, thyroid ultrasound and orbital computed tomography. PBMCs were isolated from 10 ml of fresh peripheral blood by Ficoll-Paque density gradient centrifugation. Total RNA was extracted using Trizol reagent, and RNA quality was assessed on an Agilent 2100 Bioanalyzer. The CDR3 spans 12 residues, from the cysteine through the phenylalanine. CDR3 DNA is the only sequence kept; it has 36 bases, read in frame from the first base. The CDR1 and CDR2 encoded by the germline V gene (reference sequence) are DFQATT and SNEGSKA. V is pared back by 3 bases and J by 3 bases, with 9 bases lying between the germline termini.

TCR beta CDR3 regions were amplified from RNA transcripts. The first round of RT-PCR for the TCR CDR3 was performed with the HTBI primer set and the Qiagen OneStep RT-PCR kit. Libraries were constructed in a second round of multiplex PCR, after which size selection and purification were carried out. Libraries were sequenced paired-end with 100 bp reads on an Illumina HiSeq2000. The original pipeline was this. SOAPnuke was used to process the raw data, throwing out any read that contained adapters or uncalled bases, had a mean Phred below 15, or lacked an exact constant-primer or identifier match. High-quality paired reads were merged using COPE v1.2.5, and each unique nucleotide sequence was defined as a clonotype. Clonotypes were aligned to IMGT TRBV, TRBD and TRBJ reference segments using MiTCR v1.1. Analysis was restricted to V-J combinations with a frequency above 0.0001, which covered roughly 99% of repertoires. A TCS score was defined as the ratio of F50 (clonal expansion) to E x V (chaos), with BLOSUM62-based TCRdist applied between CDR3 peptides within each V-J. Welch's t-statistics and random forest reduced several hundred V-J features to roughly 13, which were used in a naive Bayes classifier (R e1071). TCRdb ran its own pipeline on the public reads, namely fastp trimming at Q25 and MiXCR clone calling, and kept in-frame beta chains. CDR3 protein sequences are deduplicated, and each keeps its most common genes and DNA. None of the V and J calls come from the authors' own analysis; TCRdb made them. Within this sample are approximately 690,000 distinct CDR3 sequences, with roughly 20% of them counted one time only. Approximately 30% of the sample comes from the top ten.

The sequence joins TRBV20-1 to TRBJ2-7, with TRBD2 as a weak D call on 5 bases. Sequenced input: blood. The source of this sequence is a man in his thirties or forties with Graves' ophthalmopathy. The CDR3 loop reads CSASLTSYEQYF. DNA sequence: TGCAGTGCTAGCCTCACTAGCTACGAGCAGTACTTC.